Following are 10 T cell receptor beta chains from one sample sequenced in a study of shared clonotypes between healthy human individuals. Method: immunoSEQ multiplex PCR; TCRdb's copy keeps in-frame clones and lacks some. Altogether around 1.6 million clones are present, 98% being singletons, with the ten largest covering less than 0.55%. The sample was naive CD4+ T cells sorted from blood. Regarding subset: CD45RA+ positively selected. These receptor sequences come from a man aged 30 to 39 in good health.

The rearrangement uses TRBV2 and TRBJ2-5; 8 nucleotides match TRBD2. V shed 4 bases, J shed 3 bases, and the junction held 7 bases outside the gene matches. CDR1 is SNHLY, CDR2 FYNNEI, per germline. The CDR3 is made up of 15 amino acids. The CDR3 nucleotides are TGTGCCAGCAGTGTCGTTAGCGGGGCCAAAGAGACCCAGTACTTC. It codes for CASSVVSGAKETQYF.

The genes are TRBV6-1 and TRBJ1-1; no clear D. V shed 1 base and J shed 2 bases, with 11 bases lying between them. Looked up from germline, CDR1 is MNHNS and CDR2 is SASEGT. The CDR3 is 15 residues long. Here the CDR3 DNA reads TGTGCCAGCAGTGAAGGCCGTTTTAGTAACACTGAAGCTTTCTTT. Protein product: CASSEGRFSNTEAFF.

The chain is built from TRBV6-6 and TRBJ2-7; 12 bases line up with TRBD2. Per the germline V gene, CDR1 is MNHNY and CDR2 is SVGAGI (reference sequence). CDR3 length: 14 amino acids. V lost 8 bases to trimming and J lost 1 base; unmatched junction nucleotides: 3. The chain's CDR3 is CASGLAGRSYEQYF. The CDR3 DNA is TGTGCCAGCGGACTAGCGGGGCGATCCTACGAGCAGTACTTC.

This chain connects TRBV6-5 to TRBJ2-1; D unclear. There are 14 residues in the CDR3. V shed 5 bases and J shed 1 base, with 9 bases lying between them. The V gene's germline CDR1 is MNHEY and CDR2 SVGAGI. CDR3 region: CASSPGRSYNEQFF. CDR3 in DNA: TGTGCCAGCAGTCCAGGACGGTCCTACAATGAGCAGTTCTTC.

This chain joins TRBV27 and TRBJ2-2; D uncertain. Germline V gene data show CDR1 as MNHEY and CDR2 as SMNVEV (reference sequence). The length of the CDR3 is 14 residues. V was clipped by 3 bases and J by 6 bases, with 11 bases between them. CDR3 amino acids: CASSFRQEPGELFF. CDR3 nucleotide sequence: TGTGCCAGCAGTTTCAGGCAGGAACCCGGGGAGCTGTTTTTT.

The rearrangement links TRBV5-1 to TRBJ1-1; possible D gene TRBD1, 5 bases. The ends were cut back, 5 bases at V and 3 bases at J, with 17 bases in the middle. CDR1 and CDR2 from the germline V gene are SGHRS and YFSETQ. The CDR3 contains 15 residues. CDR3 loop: CASSYPGWGDTEAFF. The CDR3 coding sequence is TGCGCCAGCAGTTATCCAGGGTGGGGCGACACTGAAGCTTTCTTT.

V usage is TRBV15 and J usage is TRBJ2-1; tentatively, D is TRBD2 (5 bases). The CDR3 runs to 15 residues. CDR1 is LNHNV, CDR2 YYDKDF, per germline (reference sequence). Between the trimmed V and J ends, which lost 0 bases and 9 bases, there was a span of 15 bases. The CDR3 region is CATSRDQFRGGEQFF. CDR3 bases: TGTGCCACCAGCAGAGATCAATTTCGAGGAGGTGAGCAGTTCTTC.

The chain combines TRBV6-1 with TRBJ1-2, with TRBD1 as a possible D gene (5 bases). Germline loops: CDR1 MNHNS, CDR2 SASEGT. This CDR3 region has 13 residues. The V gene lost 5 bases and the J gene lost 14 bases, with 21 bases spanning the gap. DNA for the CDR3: TGTGCCAGCAGTTCCCCCGGGGACCGCCGAGGGACCTTC. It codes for CASSSPGDRRGTF.

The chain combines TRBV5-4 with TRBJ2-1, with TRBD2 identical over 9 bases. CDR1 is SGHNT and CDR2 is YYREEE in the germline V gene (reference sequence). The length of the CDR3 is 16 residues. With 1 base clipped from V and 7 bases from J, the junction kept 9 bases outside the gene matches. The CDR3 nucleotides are TGTGCCAGCAGCTTGCGCGGGAGGGCCGGTATAAATGAGCAGTTCTTC. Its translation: CASSLRGRAGINEQFF.

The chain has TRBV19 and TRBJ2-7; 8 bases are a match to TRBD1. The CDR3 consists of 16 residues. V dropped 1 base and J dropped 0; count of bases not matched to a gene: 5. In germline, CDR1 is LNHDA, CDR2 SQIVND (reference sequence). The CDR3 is CASSIAGGQVSYEQYF. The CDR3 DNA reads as TGTGCCAGTAGTATAGCCGGGGGACAGGTCTCCTACGAGCAGTACTTC.